The TCR beta chain described here comes from a study of shared clonotypes between healthy human individuals. General study results and limits: Relative to clonotypes present in all four donors, those not shared had lower generation probabilities.

From germline, CDR1 is MNHEY and CDR2 SVGAGI. The CDR3 consists of 15 residues. After removal of 6 bases from V and 4 bases from J, the junction contained 7 bases not matched to a gene. Naive-designated CD8 cells lacked CD45RO, were positively enriched for CCR7, and omitted terminally differentiated effector memory CD45RA+ cells. Sequenced by immunoSEQ multiplex PCR; TCRdb stores in-frame clones only, minus some. Of roughly 810,000 clones listed, roughly 96% are singletons. This clone was seen only once. Antigen unknown. At the DNA level, this CDR3 is encoded by other sequences in the same sample as well.

The chain employs TRBV6-5 and TRBJ2-1, with 9 bases that match TRBD2. Sequenced: naive CD8+ T cells sorted from blood. The receptor was derived from a man between 25 and 39 years old in good health. The CDR3 protein is CASSLLAGPYNEQFF. The CDR3 DNA reads TGTGCCAGCAGCCTGCTAGCGGGACCTTACAATGAGCAGTTCTTC.